These 12 T cell receptor beta chains came from one sample sequenced in a study of identical twins. TCRdb itself ran the 5' RACE reads through MiXCR, one entry per CDR3 protein. This sample has hundreds of thousands of distinct CDR3 sequences, with under 9% found just once. The data were also submitted as part of a second study, on yellow fever vaccine responses in identical twins.

What was sequenced was PBMCs. These receptors all stem from a woman aged 18-30 years in good health.

The chain carries TRBV29-1 and TRBJ2-1; 7 bases are shared with TRBD2. Germline V gives CDR1 SQVTM, CDR2 ANQGSEA. There are 14 residues in the CDR3. The junction had 13 bases not matched to a gene; V was cut back by 8 bases and J by 6 bases. The CDR3 region has the DNA TGCAGCCACGTTTGGAGGGAGGGCCCCAATGAGCAGTTCTTC. It codes for CSHVWREGPNEQFF.

This clonotype showed up just a few times. The CDR3 loop is CSARTGTYGYTF. CDR3 in DNA: TGCAGTGCTAGAACCGGGACTTATGGCTACACCTTC. This sequence joins TRBV20-1 and TRBJ1-2; the D gene is possibly TRBD1 (5 bases). This CDR3 contains 12 residues. V shed 2 bases and J shed 5 bases, with 9 bases lying between them. Per the germline V gene, CDR1 is DFQATT and CDR2 is SNEGSKA (reference sequence).

This clonotype was seen ten or more times. This chain joins TRBV4-1 and TRBJ2-2, with a weak D call TRBD1 (5 bases). From germline, CDR1 is MGHRA and CDR2 YSYEKL. This CDR3 has 16 amino acids. Deletions cut 2 bases from V and 0 bases from J, with 10 bases between. CDR3 sequence (DNA): TGCGCCAGCAGCCAACTAGGGGATTCGAACACCGGGGAGCTGTTTTTT. Translated, it gives CASSQLGDSNTGELFF.

Only a few counts were recorded for this clonotype. The chain recombines TRBV5-1 with TRBJ1-6; D gene uncertain. There are 15 residues in the CDR3. Germline lookup yields CDR1 SGHRS and CDR2 YFSETQ. V was cut by 3 bases and J by 10 bases, with 17 bases left in between. The chain's CDR3 is CASSSDTVGSSPLHF. The CDR3 nucleotides are TGCGCCAGCAGCTCTGACACAGTCGGATCCTCACCCCTCCACTTT.

This clonotype was found a few times. The V and J genes are TRBV2 and TRBJ2-1; possible D gene TRBD1, 7 bases. The germline V gene encodes CDR1 SNHLY and CDR2 FYNNEI. This CDR3 region has 13 residues. V was shortened by 6 bases and J by 6 bases, with 12 bases between the two germline ends. The DNA of the CDR3 is TGTGCCAGCAGCGCGGGACAGATCAATGAGCAGTTCTTC. Translation: CASSAGQINEQFF.

This clonotype was counted only a few times. The J gene is TRBJ2-2, the V gene TRBV5-1; D might be TRBD1 or TRBD2, each matching 9 bases. Germline values: CDR1 SGHRS, CDR2 YFSETQ. The CDR3 has 22 residues. V gave up 0 bases and J gave up 4 bases, with 31 bases separating them. The CDR3 reads CASSLDPGQGVAGVTATGELFF. CDR3 coding DNA: TGCGCCAGCAGCTTGGACCCGGGACAGGGTGTAGCGGGGGTCACGGCCACCGGGGAGCTGTTTTTT. Drawing the rest from reference TRBV5-1 and TRBJ2-2, the complete variable domain is KAGVTQTPRYLIKTRGQQVTLSCSPISGHRSVSWYQQTPGQGLQFLFEYFSETQRNKGNFPGRFSGRQFSNSRSEMNVSTLELGDSALYLCASSLDPGQGVAGVTATGELFFGEGSRLTVL.

V and J are TRBV29-1 and TRBJ2-6; the D gene is possibly TRBD1 (6 bases). V was pared by 4 bases and J by 1 base, with 8 bases between. This CDR3 has 14 residues. Germline V gene sequence: CDR1 SQVTM, CDR2 ANQGSEA. The CDR3 spells CSVVTGSGANVLTF. The DNA for the CDR3 is TGCAGCGTTGTTACAGGGTCTGGGGCCAACGTCCTGACTTTC.

The genes are TRBV4-3 and TRBJ2-1, with no clear D. The CDR3 is 16 residues long. Trimming left V 0 bases short and J 8 bases short, with 17 bases between. Looked up from germline, CDR1 is LGHNA and CDR2 is YSLEER. The CDR3 here is CASSQESQDFTYEQFF. The DNA for the CDR3 is TGCGCCAGCAGCCAAGAGTCCCAGGATTTTACATATGAGCAGTTCTTC.

The genes are TRBV6-2 or TRBV6-3 and TRBJ2-7, with 14 bases that match TRBD2. V was pared by 0 bases and J by 6 bases, with 1 base of the junction left unmatched. Per the germline V gene, CDR1 is MNHEY and CDR2 is SVGEGT. The CDR3 totals 15 residues. In DNA, the CDR3 is TGTGCCAGCAGTTACTCGACTAGCGGGAGGGGCGAGCAGTACTTC. Translating gives CASSYSTSGRGEQYF.

This clonotype was seen a few times. V and J are TRBV4-2 and TRBJ2-2, with D perhaps matching TRBD1 (5 bases). Germline V gene lookup returns CDR1 LGHNA and CDR2 YNFKEQ. The CDR3 consists of 16 residues. The V end was cut by 4 bases, the J end by 0 bases, with 12 bases between. CDR3 in amino acids: CASSLETVTNTGELFF. The CDR3 DNA follows: TGTGCCAGCAGCCTGGAGACAGTTACGAACACCGGGGAGCTGTTTTTT.

This rearrangement joins TRBV24-1 to TRBJ2-1, with 7 bases that match TRBD2. J gave up 8 bases and V 3 bases, and 9 bases lay outside the gene matches. This CDR3 is 15 amino acids long. The V gene's germline CDR1 is KGHDR and CDR2 SFDVKD. CDR3 sequence (DNA): TGTGCCACCAGTGATCCCGAGACGGGGGGTGATGAGCAGTTCTTC. Translation gives CATSDPETGGDEQFF.

This clonotype was counted at least ten times. The V gene is TRBV5-1, the J gene TRBJ2-2; unclear D gene. The CDR3 covers 15 residues. Deletions cut 1 base from V and 6 bases from J, with 13 bases between. Germline V gives CDR1 SGHRS, CDR2 YFSETQ. The DNA of the CDR3 is TGCGCCAGCAGCTTGTACGCCGTGGTCCCCGGGGAGCTGTTTTTT. It encodes CASSLYAVVPGELFF. Full variable domain (outside the CDR3, taken from reference TRBV5-1 and TRBJ2-2): KAGVTQTPRYLIKTRGQQVTLSCSPISGHRSVSWYQQTPGQGLQFLFEYFSETQRNKGNFPGRFSGRQFSNSRSEMNVSTLELGDSALYLCASSLYAVVPGELFFGEGSRLTVL.